The source of this T cell receptor (beta chain) is a study of blood T cell repertoires in COVID-19. Overall study context: The cDNA or gDNA used as material had been derived from T cells, B-cell-depleted T cells, or PBMCs.

Libraries were prepared by immunoSEQ multiplex PCR; TCRdb keeps only in-frame clonotypes and omits some of them. The sample gives around 29,000 clones, 85% to 90% of which show up once; less than 15% is in the top ten. This CDR3 spans 12 amino acids. Germline CDR1 is KGHDR and CDR2 is SFDVKD. Trimming cost V 10 bases and J 8 bases, with 16 bases left between them. The sequencing input was peripheral blood. The chain links TRBV24-1 to TRBJ1-2; possible D gene TRBD1, 5 bases. The TCR sequence derives from a man between 65 and 80 years old with active COVID-19. This chain's CDR3 is CATSASRGGYTF. The CDR3 DNA is TGTGCCACATCGGCCTCTAGGGGAGGCTACACCTTC.